This T cell receptor (beta chain) appears in the sequencing data of a study of cytomegalovirus exposure and HLA in healthy donors. The overall study: Of all 360 or so donors who were genotyped, roughly 81% belonged to the Caucasian-associated ancestry cluster. Findings and caveats of the study: In a later analysis, TCR beta V- and J-gene trimming was associated with a missense DCLRE1C variant. Immune exposure information comprised only CMV serostatus.

Germline CDR1 reads DFQATT; CDR2 reads SNEGSKA (reference sequence). V was trimmed by 3 bases and J by 5 bases, leaving 5 bases between them. The CDR3 is 10 residues long. Points on this clone: Antigen specificity is unknown.

PCR was performed using 60 Vbeta and 13 Jbeta primers. The data were produced by immunoSEQ multiplex PCR, yet TCRdb's version contains in-frame clones alone and is incomplete. The sample lists roughly 190,000 clones, 73% occurring once. Healthy bone marrow donors supplied every sample. Sequencing input: PBMCs. The receptor was isolated from a woman in her 30s in good health and CMV-seronegative. This sequence joins TRBV20-1 and TRBJ2-7; D uncertain. The CDR3 sequence is CSASGHEQYF. CDR3 in DNA: TGCAGTGCTAGTGGGCACGAGCAGTACTTC.